Reported below is one T cell receptor (beta chain). The antigen is unknown. The data were obtained in a study of CD8+CD57+ T cells in acquired aplastic anemia. About the research overall: Mean yield of DNA from sorted CD4+ and CD8+ cells was roughly 3.1 ug.

Overall study findings and caveats: Shared by patients and controls, roughly 28 CD8+ CDR3s were abundant in patients.

Germline V gene sequence: CDR1 SEHNR, CDR2 FQNEAQ (reference sequence). Trimming cost V 1 base and J 16 bases, with 23 bases left between them. CDR3 length equals 15 residues. The TCR beta profiling, which covered VDJ combination and CDR3 sequence, was carried out using genomic DNA as the template. TCRdb itself ran the reads through MiXCR, one entry per CDR3 protein. This sample has approximately 260,000 distinct CDR3 sequences; roughly 80% occur once, and the top ten carry approximately 40%. Before being chosen for sequencing, patients had shown CD8+CD57+ cell expansion by flow cytometry. Sequences were obtained from sorted CD4+, CD8+, or CD8+CD57+ T cells (not recorded which) from PBMCs. V gene TRBV7-9 combines with J gene TRBJ1-5; possible D gene TRBD1, 6 bases. This sequence was found in a human donor with aplastic anemia. Here the CDR3 DNA reads TGTGCCAGCAGCTTAGTCCCAGGGGAGCTGCTGTTTGGACATTTT. As protein: CASSLVPGELLFGHF.